Sequencing of this T cell receptor (beta chain) was carried out in a study of blood T cells in healthy people across ages. Study information: In model experiments, template switching was able to capture about one barcoded beta molecule for every two T cells that were present.

Concerning this clonotype: Antigen specificity is unknown.

The use of a sample-barcoded 5' primer and a J-beta primer mix characterized a second PCR of roughly 6 to 11 cycles. Each CDR3 protein gets one entry after TCRdb re-called the 5' RACE reads with MiXCR. The sample records roughly 700,000 distinct CDR3 sequences, over 45% being singletons. PBMCs were isolated at a quantity of at least 7 million per sample. Overall study results and limits: Roughly linearly, TCR beta diversity per million T cells fell as age increased.

The receptor was isolated from a woman aged 60 to 75 in good health. The material sequenced was blood.

The CDR3 nucleotides read TGTGCCAGCAGTTACTCCAGGGACCGCTCTTTTCGAGGCTACACCTTC. It yields the protein CASSYSRDRSFRGYTF. This rearrangement joins TRBV6-5 to TRBJ1-2; TRBD1 is a possible D gene (5 bases). Trimming took 0 bases from V and 8 from J, leaving 19 bases between them. The CDR3 sequence is 16 residues long. Germline V gene lookup returns CDR1 MNHEY and CDR2 SVGAGI.